This passage covers 9 T cell receptor beta chains from one sample sequenced in a study of blood T cells in healthy people across ages. A J-beta primer mix and a sample-barcoded 5' primer were used in a second PCR of roughly 6 to 12 cycles. One entry per CDR3 protein results from TCRdb running MiXCR on the 5' RACE reads. The repertoire has hundreds of thousands of distinct CDR3 sequences, roughly a quarter of them found once; the top ten carry 3% to 4%. The data were also submitted as part of a second study, on T cells of mothers and their children.

The source material was blood. These receptors were taken from a boy aged 2-9 years in good health.

The chain has TRBV9 and TRBJ2-7; D is unresolved. With 3 bases removed from V and 5 bases from J, the gap between germline ends came to 9 bases. CDR3 length: 12 residues. CDR1 is SGDLS and CDR2 is YYNGEE in the germline V gene. CDR3 amino acids: CASSARSNEQYF. The CDR3 nucleotides read TGTGCCAGCAGCGCCAGGAGCAACGAGCAGTACTTC.

This sequence joins TRBV10-3 and TRBJ2-1; 12 bases agree with TRBD2. This CDR3 comprises 13 residues. Germline-derived CDR1 and CDR2 are ENHRY and SYGVKD. The V segment lost 7 bases and the J segment 9 bases; nucleotides outside the gene matches: 4. CDR3 DNA sequence: TGTGCCATCACTAGCGGGGGGGCCATTGAGCAGTTCTTC. Its translation is CAITSGGAIEQFF.

J is TRBJ2-3 and V is TRBV18; the D gene could be TRBD1 or TRBD2 (5 bases each). The CDR3 consists of 14 residues. CDR1 is KGHSH and CDR2 is LQKENI in the germline V gene. Trimming shortened V by 2 bases and J by 4 bases, and 10 bases separated the two germline ends. CDR3 bases: TGTGCCAGCTCACCAAGGGACGCCGCAGATACGCAGTATTTT. It encodes CASSPRDAADTQYF.

This chain links TRBV7-9 with TRBJ2-7; D gene ambiguous. The J call may be incorrect, as the DNA end agrees better with TRBJ2-1. The CDR3 covers 15 residues. Germline V gene lookup returns CDR1 SEHNR and CDR2 FQNEAQ (reference sequence). The CDR3 DNA is TGTGCCAGCAGCTTCCGTCCTCATTACTACAATGAGCAGTTCTTC. Translated: CASSFRPHYYNEQFF.

This clonotype was detected many times. This rearrangement joins TRBV3-1 to TRBJ2-4; D ambiguous. This CDR3 is built from 16 residues. CDR1 and CDR2 from the germline V gene are LGHDT and YNNKEL (reference sequence). The V end was cut by 1 base, the J end by 1 base, with 11 bases between. The CDR3 sequence: CASSQGAVRAKNIQYF. CDR3 in DNA: TGTGCCAGCAGCCAAGGTGCGGTTCGGGCCAAAAACATTCAGTACTTC.

The J gene is TRBJ1-2, the V gene TRBV20-1, with 7 bases matching TRBD1. V lost 5 bases and J lost 6; bases outside the gene matches: 6. The CDR3 totals 12 residues. Germline V gene lookup returns CDR1 DFQATT and CDR2 SNEGSKA (reference sequence). For the CDR3, the DNA is TGCAGTGCTCCGACAGGGATCCATGGCTACACCTTC. Amino acids: CSAPTGIHGYTF.

This clonotype was seen a few times. Here the CDR3 DNA reads TGCAGTGCTAGAGACAGAGCTAGCGCTTACTACGAGCAGTACTTC. Encoded protein: CSARDRASAYYEQYF. J is TRBJ2-7 and V is TRBV20-1, with a tentative D call TRBD2 (6 bases). The CDR3 length is 15 residues. In germline, CDR1 is DFQATT, CDR2 SNEGSKA (reference sequence). Trimming removed 0 bases at V and 3 bases at J, with 15 bases between.

This clonotype was detected a few times. This CDR3 reads CASSWTGVSEQFF. The DNA for the CDR3 is TGTGCCAGCAGCTGGACAGGGGTCTCTGAGCAGTTCTTC. V and J are TRBV7-9 and TRBJ2-1; TRBD1 aligns across 9 bases. From germline, CDR1 is SEHNR and CDR2 FQNEAQ (reference sequence). The CDR3 consists of 13 residues. The junction had 4 bases not matched to a gene; V was cut back by 4 bases and J by 9 bases.

This clonotype was seen more than once but under ten times. Mismatch with germline at one junction end may stem from a read error. The rearrangement joins TRBV7-9 to TRBJ2-5; D is possibly TRBD2 (5 bases). With the DNA end fitting TRBJ2-1 better, the J assignment may be wrong. This CDR3 is 15 amino acids long. Germline loops: CDR1 SEHNR, CDR2 FQNEAQ (reference sequence). The DNA of the CDR3 is TGTGCCAGCAGCCTAGCCACTTACTCAAGCGTTGAGCAGTTCTTC. This sequence encodes CASSLATYSSVEQFF.